A single sample is the source of the 16 T cell receptor beta chains below, sequenced in a study of T-cell reconstitution after alpha-beta-depleted transplantation in children. TCRbeta library preparation incorporated unique molecular identifiers. Via MiXCR, TCRdb re-called the PCR reads, giving one row per CDR3 protein. The sample holds about 440,000 distinct CDR3 sequences, roughly 43% seen once. The starting material was PBMCs, obtained before TCRalphabeta/CD19-depleted stem cell transplant. These receptor sequences come from a girl aged 2-10 years with aplastic anemia, due to receive a stem cell transplant.

This clonotype was seen repeatedly, ten times or more. V gene TRBV5-1 combines with J gene TRBJ1-5; D gene uncertain. The CDR3 loop spans 15 amino acids. V lost 0 bases and J 0 bases, leaving 7 bases between the germline ends. Germline CDR1 SGHRS, CDR2 YFSETQ. CDR3 region: CASSLDQNSNQPQHF. Here the CDR3 DNA reads TGCGCCAGCAGCTTGGATCAAAATAGCAATCAGCCCCAGCATTTT.

This clonotype is a singleton in its sample. The chain recombines TRBV29-1 with TRBJ1-3; a weak D match, TRBD1 (6 bases). The CDR3 loop spans 12 amino acids. Trimming pared 6 bases from V and 8 bases from J, leaving 14 bases between. The germline V gene has CDR1 SQVTM and CDR2 ANQGSEA. The CDR3 protein is CSVRQDLDTIYF. Written as DNA, the CDR3 is TGCAGCGTACGACAGGACCTCGACACCATATATTTT.

The chain is built from TRBV9 and TRBJ2-2; D is possibly TRBD1 or TRBD2 (5 bases each). V was shortened by 0 bases and J by 6 bases, with 9 bases between the two germline ends. The germline V gene encodes CDR1 SGDLS and CDR2 YYNGEE. CDR3 length: 14 amino acids. The CDR3 DNA reads TGTGCCAGCAGCGTAGCTGGGGACCCCGGGGAGCTGTTTTTT. This gives the protein CASSVAGDPGELFF.

This clonotype showed up many times. This chain connects TRBV12-5 to TRBJ2-2; D not resolved. Trimming took 0 bases from V and 1 from J, leaving 6 bases between them. This CDR3 contains 15 residues. From germline, CDR1 is LGHNT and CDR2 FRNRAP. CDR3 DNA sequence: TGTGCTAGTGGTTTGGTACGTCAGAACACCGGGGAGCTGTTTTTT. Protein product: CASGLVRQNTGELFF.

This clonotype was seen repeatedly, ten times or more. The chain carries TRBV12-3 or TRBV12-4 and TRBJ2-3; TRBD2 might be the D (5 bases). Trimming cost V 2 bases and J 1 base, with 7 bases left between them. The CDR3 is 14 residues long. In DNA, the CDR3 is TGTGCCAGCAGTTTAATTAGCGGCACAGATACGCAGTATTTT. Translated: CASSLISGTDTQYF.

V gene TRBV4-1 combines with J gene TRBJ1-1; D may be TRBD1 (6 bases). The CDR3 is 15 residues long. Trimming took 1 base from V and 3 from J, leaving 12 bases between them. CDR1 and CDR2 from the germline V gene are MGHRA and YSYEKL. The CDR3 region is CASSQAARGDTEAFF. The CDR3 region has the DNA TGCGCCAGCAGCCAAGCGGCCAGGGGCGACACTGAAGCTTTCTTT.

The gene calls are TRBV15 and TRBJ2-4; no definite D call. Germline lookup yields CDR1 LNHNV and CDR2 YYDKDF (reference sequence). The CDR3 sequence is 12 residues long. Trimming took 1 base from V and 12 from J, leaving 10 bases between them. DNA for the CDR3: TGTGCCACCAGCAGAGGGTCGGGCACTCAGTACTTC. It translates to CATSRGSGTQYF.

This clonotype was seen only a few times. The chain is built from TRBV7-2 and TRBJ2-7, with D unclear. Germline CDR1 and CDR2: SGHTA and FQGNSA. The CDR3 contains 13 residues. The V gene lost 3 bases and the J gene lost 2 bases, with 8 bases spanning the gap. Here the CDR3 DNA reads TGTGCCAGCAGCTTCCTCTCAGCCTACGAGCAGTACTTC. Translation gives CASSFLSAYEQYF.

This clonotype has only a few counts. The gene calls are TRBV7-9 and TRBJ1-4; D unclear. The germline V and J ends were trimmed by 5 bases and 10 bases, with 20 bases remaining between them. This CDR3 is 15 amino acids long. CDR1 and CDR2 from the germline V gene are SEHNR and FQNEAQ (reference sequence). This chain's CDR3 is CASSARDDIPGKLFF. CDR3 nucleotides: TGTGCCAGCAGCGCCCGAGATGATATCCCAGGAAAACTGTTTTTT.

This sequence joins TRBV9 and TRBJ2-1; 7 nucleotides line up with TRBD2. Germline V lookup: CDR1 SGDLS, CDR2 YYNGEE. Trimming cost V 0 bases and J 8 bases; bases outside gene matches: 8. The CDR3 loop spans 15 amino acids. This CDR3 is CASSVGGSEMDEQFF. Written as DNA, the CDR3 is TGTGCCAGCAGCGTAGGCGGGAGTGAGATGGATGAGCAGTTCTTC.

The chain uses TRBV11-3 and TRBJ2-4; TRBD2 is a possible D gene (6 bases). Germline assignment: CDR1 SGHNT and CDR2 YENEEA. CDR3 length equals 12 residues. Trimming stripped 4 bases from V and 14 bases from J, with 15 bases between. DNA for the CDR3: TGTGCCAGCAGCTACTCGGCGGGGCCCAAGTACTTC. Translated, it gives CASSYSAGPKYF. The full variable domain, in which reference TRBV11-3 and TRBJ2-4 provide the parts outside the CDR3, is EAGVVQSPRYKIIEKKQPVAFWCNPISGHNTLYWYLQNLGQGPELLIRYENEEAVDDSQLPKDRFSAERLKGVDSTLKIQPAELGDSAVYLCASSYSAGPKYFGAGTRLSVL.

The rearrangement links TRBV5-1 to TRBJ2-5, with 8 bases that match TRBD2. This CDR3 comprises 15 residues. CDR1 is SGHRS, CDR2 YFSETQ, per germline. Trimming cost V 0 bases and J 2 bases; bases outside gene matches: 3. The CDR3 bases are TGCGCCAGCAGCTTGGCCGGGAGGGGGCAAGAGACCCAGTACTTC. It codes for CASSLAGRGQETQYF.

V and J are TRBV6-2 or TRBV6-3 and TRBJ2-1; TRBD2 agrees at 15 bases. This CDR3 has 19 amino acids. The germline V gene encodes CDR1 MNHEY and CDR2 SVGEGT. With 2 bases clipped from V and 2 bases from J, the junction kept 7 bases outside the gene matches. CDR3 in amino acids: CASSYGLAGGRRTYNEQFF. The DNA for the CDR3 is TGTGCCAGCAGTTACGGACTAGCGGGAGGGCGAAGGACCTACAATGAGCAGTTCTTC.

About this clonotype itself: A clone one base away is much larger, so this may be a read error. The chain couples TRBV15 to TRBJ1-2; TRBD1 matches at 7 bases. Germline V lookup: CDR1 LNHNV, CDR2 YYDKDF (reference sequence). The CDR3 has 14 amino acids. This CDR3 reads CATSPDRVSYGDTF. In nucleotides, the CDR3 is TGTGCCACCAGCCCCGACAGGGTCTCCTATGGCGACACCTTC.

This clonotype was counted a few times. The chain combines TRBV6-1 with TRBJ2-5; either TRBD1 or TRBD2 may supply D (5 bases each). Germline CDR1 is MNHNS and CDR2 is SASEGT. The CDR3 has 15 amino acids. Trimming pared 5 bases from V and 2 bases from J, leaving 15 bases between. The CDR3: CASSPRQRAQETQYF. The CDR3 region has the DNA TGTGCCAGCAGTCCCAGACAGAGGGCACAAGAGACCCAGTACTTC.

With regard to this clonotype: An end of the junction differs from the germline gene, which may be a read error. The J gene is TRBJ2-7, the V gene TRBV5-1, with D possibly matching TRBD2 (6 bases). Germline V gives CDR1 SGHRS, CDR2 YFSETQ. The length of the CDR3 is 15 residues. In DNA form, the CDR3 reads TGCGCCAGCAGCTCTGGGGACGGAGGGATCTACGAGCAGGACTTC. Translated, it gives CASSSGDGGIYEQDF.